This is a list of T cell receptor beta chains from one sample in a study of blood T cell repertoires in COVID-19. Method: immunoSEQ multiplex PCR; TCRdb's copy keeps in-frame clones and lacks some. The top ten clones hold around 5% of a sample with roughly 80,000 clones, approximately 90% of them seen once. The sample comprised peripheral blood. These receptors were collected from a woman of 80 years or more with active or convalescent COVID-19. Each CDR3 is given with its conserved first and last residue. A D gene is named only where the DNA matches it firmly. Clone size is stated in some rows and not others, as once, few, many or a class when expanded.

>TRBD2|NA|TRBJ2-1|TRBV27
TGTGCCAGCAGTAAATGGACTAGCGGGGGGGAGAACAATGAGCAGTTCTTC
CASSKWTSGGENNEQFF
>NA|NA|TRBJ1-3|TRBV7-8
TGTGCCAGCAGCTTAGACAGCTCCCGCTCTGGAAACACCATATATTTT
CASSLDSSRSGNTIYF
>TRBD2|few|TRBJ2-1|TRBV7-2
TGTGCCAGCAGCGCGGGACTAGCGGGGGGGGCGTTGTACAATGAGCAGTTCTTC
CASSAGLAGGALYNEQFF
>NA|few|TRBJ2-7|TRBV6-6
TGTGCCAGCAGTTACCCCACAGGAACGGGCCCCTACGAGCAGTACTTC
CASSYPTGTGPYEQYF
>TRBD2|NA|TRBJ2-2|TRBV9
TGTGCCAGCAGCGTAGGTGGTAGCGGGAGGGGCACCGGGGAGCTGTTTTTT
CASSVGGSGRGTGELFF
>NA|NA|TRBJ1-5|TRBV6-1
TGTGCCAGCAGTGAAGCGTTATATAATCAGCCCCAGCATTTT
CASSEALYNQPQHF
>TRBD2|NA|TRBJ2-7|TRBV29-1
TGCAGCGTTGGGGGGACTAGCGGGGGCCACGAGCAGTACTTC
CSVGGTSGGHEQYF
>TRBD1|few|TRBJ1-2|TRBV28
TGTGCCAGCATTGATAGGGGGCGCGGCTACACCTTC
CASIDRGRGYTF
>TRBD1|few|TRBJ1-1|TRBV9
TGTGCCAGCAGCTCCGGGACAGGGGAGCACTACGGCACTGAAGCTTTCTTT
CASSSGTGEHYGTEAFF
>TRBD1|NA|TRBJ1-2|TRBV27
TGTGCCAGCAGGGGACAGGGTGGAGGCTACACCTTC
CASRGQGGGYTF
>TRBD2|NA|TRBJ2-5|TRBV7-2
TGTGCCAGCAGCTTAGCGGGAGGGATCCTACAAGAGACCCAGTACTTC
CASSLAGGILQETQYF
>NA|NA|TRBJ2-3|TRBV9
TGTGCCAGCAGCCTTAACACAGATACGCAGTATTTT
CASSLNTDTQYF
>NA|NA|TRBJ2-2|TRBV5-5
TGTGCCAGCAGCCCCGAGGGGGGGGATGGGACCGGGGAGCTGTTTTTT
CASSPEGGDGTGELFF
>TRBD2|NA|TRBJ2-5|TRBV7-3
TGTGCCAGCAGCCTTAGCGGGGGCATAGAGACCCAGTACTTC
CASSLSGGIETQYF
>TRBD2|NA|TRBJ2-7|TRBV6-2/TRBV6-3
TGTGCCAGCAGTTACGAGGAGCGGGGGGCCTATACTCACTACGAGCAGTACTTC
CASSYEERGAYTHYEQYF
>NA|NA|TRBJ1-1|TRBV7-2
TGTGCCAGCAGCTTAGAAGGGGTGAACACTGAAGCTTTCTTT
CASSLEGVNTEAFF
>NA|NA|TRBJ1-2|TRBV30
TGTGCCTGGAGTGTGGGCCGCCGCTATGGCTACACCTTC
CAWSVGRRYGYTF
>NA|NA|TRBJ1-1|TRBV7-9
TGTGCCAGCAGCTTAACTGAGTGGACTGAAGCTTTCTTT
CASSLTEWTEAFF
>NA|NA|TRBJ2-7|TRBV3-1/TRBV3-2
TGTGCCAGCAGCCAAGTCCGCGGGGGCCCGCAGTACTTC
CASSQVRGGPQYF